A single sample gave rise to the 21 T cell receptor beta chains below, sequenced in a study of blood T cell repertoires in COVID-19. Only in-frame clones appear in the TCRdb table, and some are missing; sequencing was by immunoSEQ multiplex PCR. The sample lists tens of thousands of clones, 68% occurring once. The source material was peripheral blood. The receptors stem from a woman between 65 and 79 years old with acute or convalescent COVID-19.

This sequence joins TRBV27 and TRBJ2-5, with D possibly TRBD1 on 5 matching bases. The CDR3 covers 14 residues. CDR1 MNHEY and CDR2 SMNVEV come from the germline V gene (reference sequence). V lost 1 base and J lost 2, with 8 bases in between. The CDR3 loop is CASSLWQGQETQYF. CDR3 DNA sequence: TGTGCCAGCAGTTTATGGCAGGGACAAGAGACCCAGTACTTC.

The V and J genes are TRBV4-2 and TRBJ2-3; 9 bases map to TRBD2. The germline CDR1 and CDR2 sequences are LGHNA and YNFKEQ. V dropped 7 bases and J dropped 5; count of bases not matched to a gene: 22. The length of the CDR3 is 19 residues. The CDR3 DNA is TGTGCCAGCACCTTTAACGCGGGTGCTTCTAGCGGGAAAGAAGATACGCAGTATTTT. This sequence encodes CASTFNAGASSGKEDTQYF.

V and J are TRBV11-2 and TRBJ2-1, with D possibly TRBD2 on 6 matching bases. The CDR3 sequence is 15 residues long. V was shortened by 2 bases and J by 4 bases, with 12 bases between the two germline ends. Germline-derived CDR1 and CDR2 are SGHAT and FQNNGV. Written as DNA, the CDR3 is TGTGCCAGCAGCTTACGGCGCGGGATTTACAATGAGCAGTTCTTC. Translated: CASSLRRGIYNEQFF.

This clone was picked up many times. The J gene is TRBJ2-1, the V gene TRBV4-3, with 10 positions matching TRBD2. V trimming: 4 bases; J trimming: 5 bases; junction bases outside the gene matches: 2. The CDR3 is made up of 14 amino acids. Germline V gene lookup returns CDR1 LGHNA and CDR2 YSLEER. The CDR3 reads CASSRTSGNNEQFF. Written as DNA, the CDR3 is TGCGCCAGCAGCCGGACTAGCGGCAACAATGAGCAGTTCTTC.

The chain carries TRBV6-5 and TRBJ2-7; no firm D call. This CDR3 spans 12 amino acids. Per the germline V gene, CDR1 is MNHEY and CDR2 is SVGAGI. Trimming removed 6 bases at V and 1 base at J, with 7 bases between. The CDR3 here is CASSGVSYEQYF. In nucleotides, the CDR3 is TGTGCCAGCAGCGGTGTTTCCTACGAGCAGTACTTC.

CDR3 in DNA: TGCGCCAGCAGCTTGGCGCTAGGGGGGGGCAATGAGCAGTTCTTC. Translation gives CASSLALGGGNEQFF. The chain links TRBV5-1 to TRBJ2-1; D possibly corresponds to TRBD2 (7 bases). The CDR3 sequence is 15 residues long. The V gene's germline CDR1 is SGHRS and CDR2 YFSETQ. Trimming left V 0 bases short and J 6 bases short, with 13 bases between.

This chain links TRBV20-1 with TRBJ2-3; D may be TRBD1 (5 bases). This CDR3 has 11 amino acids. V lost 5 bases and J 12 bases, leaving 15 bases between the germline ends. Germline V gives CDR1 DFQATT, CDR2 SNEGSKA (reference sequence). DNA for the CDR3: TGCAGTGCTTCTCTTAAGGGGTCACAGTATTTT. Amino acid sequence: CSASLKGSQYF.

CDR3 nucleotides: TGTGCCAGCAGCCGGGACAGGCGGGAAGAGACCCAGTACTTC. Translating gives CASSRDRREETQYF. This chain connects TRBV5-6 to TRBJ2-5; 8 bases are shared with TRBD1. Germline V lookup: CDR1 SGHDT, CDR2 YYEEEE. With V trimmed by 4 bases and J by 3 bases, 5 bases remained unmatched. CDR3 length: 14 residues.

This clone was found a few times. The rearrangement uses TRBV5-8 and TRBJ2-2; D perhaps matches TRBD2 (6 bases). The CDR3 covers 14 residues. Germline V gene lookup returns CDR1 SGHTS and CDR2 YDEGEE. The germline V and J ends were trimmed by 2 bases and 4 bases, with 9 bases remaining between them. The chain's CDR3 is CASSLYGSTGELFF. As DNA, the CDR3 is TGTGCCAGCAGCTTATACGGGAGCACCGGGGAGCTGTTTTTT.

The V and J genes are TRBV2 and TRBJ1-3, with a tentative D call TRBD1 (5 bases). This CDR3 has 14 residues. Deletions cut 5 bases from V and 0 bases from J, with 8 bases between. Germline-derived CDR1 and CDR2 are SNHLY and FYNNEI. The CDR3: CASSSGGSGNTIYF. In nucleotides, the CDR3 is TGTGCCAGCAGTTCGGGGGGCTCTGGAAACACCATATATTTT.

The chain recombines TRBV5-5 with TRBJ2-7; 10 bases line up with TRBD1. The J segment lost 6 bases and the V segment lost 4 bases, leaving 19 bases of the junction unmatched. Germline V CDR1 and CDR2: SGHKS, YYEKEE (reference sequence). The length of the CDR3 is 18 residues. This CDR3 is CASSQGQGQSRSTTEQYF. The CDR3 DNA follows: TGTGCCAGCAGCCAGGGACAGGGGCAGAGTCGGAGTACTACCGAGCAGTACTTC.

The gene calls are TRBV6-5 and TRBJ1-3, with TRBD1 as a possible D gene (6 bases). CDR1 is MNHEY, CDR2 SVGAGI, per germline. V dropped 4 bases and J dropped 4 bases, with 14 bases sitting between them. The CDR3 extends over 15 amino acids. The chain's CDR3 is CASSSDSFLGNTIYF. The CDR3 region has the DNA TGTGCCAGCAGTTCGGACAGCTTCCTAGGAAACACCATATATTTT.

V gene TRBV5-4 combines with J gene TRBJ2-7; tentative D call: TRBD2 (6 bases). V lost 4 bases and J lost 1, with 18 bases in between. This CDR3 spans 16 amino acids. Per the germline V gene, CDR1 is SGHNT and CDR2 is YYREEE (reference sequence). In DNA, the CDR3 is TGTGCCAGCAGCCCGGCGGGGAGCGTTCGGTCCTACGAGCAGTACTTC. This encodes CASSPAGSVRSYEQYF.

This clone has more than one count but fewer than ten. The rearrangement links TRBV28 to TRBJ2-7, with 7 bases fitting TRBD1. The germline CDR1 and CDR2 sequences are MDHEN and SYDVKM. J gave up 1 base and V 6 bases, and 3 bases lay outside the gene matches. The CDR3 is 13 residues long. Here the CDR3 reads CASRGGASYEQYF. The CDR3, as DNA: TGTGCCAGCAGAGGGGGCGCTTCCTACGAGCAGTACTTC.

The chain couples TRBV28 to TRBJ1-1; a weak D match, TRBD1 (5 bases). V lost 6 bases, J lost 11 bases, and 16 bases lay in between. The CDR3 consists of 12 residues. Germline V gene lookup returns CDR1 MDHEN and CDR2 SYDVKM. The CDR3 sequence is CASSFGSPGAFF. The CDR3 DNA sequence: TGTGCCAGCAGCTTCGGGAGTCCAGGGGCTTTCTTT.

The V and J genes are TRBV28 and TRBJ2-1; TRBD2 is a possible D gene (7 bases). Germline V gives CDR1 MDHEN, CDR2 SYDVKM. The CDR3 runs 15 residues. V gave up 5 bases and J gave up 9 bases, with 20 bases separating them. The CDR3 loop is CASSPGGHPFGEQFF. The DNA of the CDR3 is TGTGCCAGCAGTCCGGGGGGACACCCCTTCGGTGAGCAGTTCTTC.

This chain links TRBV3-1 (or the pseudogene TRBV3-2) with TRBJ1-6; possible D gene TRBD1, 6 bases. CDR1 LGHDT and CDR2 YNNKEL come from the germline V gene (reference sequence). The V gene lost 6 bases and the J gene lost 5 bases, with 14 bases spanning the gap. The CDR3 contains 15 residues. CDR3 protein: CASRGSTGDNSPLHF. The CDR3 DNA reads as TGTGCCAGCAGGGGCTCGACAGGAGATAATTCACCCCTCCACTTT.

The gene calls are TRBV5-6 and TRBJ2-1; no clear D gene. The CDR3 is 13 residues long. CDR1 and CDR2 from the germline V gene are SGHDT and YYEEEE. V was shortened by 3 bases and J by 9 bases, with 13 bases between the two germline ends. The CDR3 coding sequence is TGTGCCAGCAGCTCTTCACGACTTGGTGAGCAGTTCTTC. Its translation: CASSSSRLGEQFF.

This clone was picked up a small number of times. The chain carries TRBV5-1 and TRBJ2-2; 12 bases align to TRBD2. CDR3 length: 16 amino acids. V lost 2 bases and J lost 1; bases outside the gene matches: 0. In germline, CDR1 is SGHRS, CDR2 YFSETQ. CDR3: CASSLLAGGNTGELFF. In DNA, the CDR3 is TGCGCCAGCAGCTTACTAGCGGGGGGGAACACCGGGGAGCTGTTTTTT.

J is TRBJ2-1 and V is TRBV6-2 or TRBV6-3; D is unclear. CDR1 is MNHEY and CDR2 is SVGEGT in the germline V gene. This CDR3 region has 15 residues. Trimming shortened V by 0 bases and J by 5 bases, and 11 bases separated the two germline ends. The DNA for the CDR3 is TGTGCCAGCAGTTACTCGAATACAGCAAACAATGAGCAGTTCTTC. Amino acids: CASSYSNTANNEQFF.

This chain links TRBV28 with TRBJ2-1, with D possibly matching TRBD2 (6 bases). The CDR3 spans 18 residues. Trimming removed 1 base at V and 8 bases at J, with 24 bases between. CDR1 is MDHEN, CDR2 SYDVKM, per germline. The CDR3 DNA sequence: TGTGCCAGCAGTTTATCGCGGGGCCTAGGTTCATTTGGAGATGAGCAGTTCTTC. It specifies CASSLSRGLGSFGDEQFF.